The 29 T cell receptor beta chains presented below share a single source sample, sequenced in a study of cytomegalovirus exposure and HLA in healthy donors. Profiling relied on immunoSEQ multiplex PCR, and the TCRdb table lists in-frame clones only, not all of them. This sample carries 110,000 to 150,000 clones, 89% of them seen once, and the ten largest clones take approximately 9.2%. The source material was PBMCs. Receptor source: a woman in her late teens or twenties in good health and CMV-seropositive.

V usage is TRBV28 and J usage is TRBJ2-2; 10 bases are a match to TRBD2. V lost 8 bases and J lost 3; bases outside the gene matches: 6. The germline gives CDR1 MDHEN, CDR2 SYDVKM. The CDR3 is made up of 15 amino acids. In nucleotides, the CDR3 is TGTGCCAGCGGCAAAGCGGGGGGGTACACCGGGGAGCTGTTTTTT. Translated, it gives CASGKAGGYTGELFF.

The J gene is TRBJ2-1, the V gene TRBV27, with TRBD1 identical over 7 bases. The CDR3 contains 16 residues. Germline lookup yields CDR1 MNHEY and CDR2 SMNVEV (reference sequence). The ends lost 4 bases at V and 0 bases at J; junction bases unmatched: 6. CDR3 in DNA: TGTGCCAGCAGTTCACACAGGGGCGGCTCCTACAATGAGCAGTTCTTC. It codes for CASSSHRGGSYNEQFF.

This clone appeared a few times. The chain is built from TRBV27 and TRBJ2-5; D is unclear. This CDR3 region has 15 residues. Trimming shortened V by 3 bases and J by 5 bases, and 16 bases separated the two germline ends. Germline lookup yields CDR1 MNHEY and CDR2 SMNVEV (reference sequence). CDR3: CASSFAAAVRETQYF. The CDR3 DNA is TGTGCCAGCAGTTTCGCGGCGGCAGTTCGGGAGACCCAGTACTTC.

The genes are TRBV15 and TRBJ2-4; 7 positions agree with TRBD1. Germline assignment: CDR1 LNHNV and CDR2 YYDKDF (reference sequence). This CDR3 comprises 17 residues. V shed 5 bases, J shed 2 bases, and the junction held 12 bases outside the gene matches. CDR3 nucleotides: TGTGCCACCAGCCCAAGCCCAGGGGGTAGGACCAAAAACATTCAGTACTTC. It is translated as CATSPSPGGRTKNIQYF.

This chain links TRBV12-5 with TRBJ1-1; a weak D match, TRBD1 (6 bases). The germline V gene has CDR1 LGHNT and CDR2 FRNRAP. The CDR3 covers 13 residues. The V and J ends lost 6 bases and 11 bases respectively, with 19 bases between them. The DNA of the CDR3 is TGTGCTAGTGGCTTAGGGGGAACTCTATACGCTTTCTTT. Its translation: CASGLGGTLYAFF.

CDR3 amino acids: CASSAMDTQYF. CDR3 in DNA: TGTGCCAGCAGCGCGATGGATACGCAGTATTTT. The chain is built from TRBV2 and TRBJ2-3; D ambiguous. The CDR3 is 11 residues long. Trimming stripped 6 bases from V and 6 bases from J, with 7 bases between. Germline CDR1 reads SNHLY; CDR2 reads FYNNEI. Full variable domain (missing parts from reference TRBV2 and TRBJ2-3): EPEVTQTPSHQVTQMGQEVILRCVPISNHLYFYWYRQILGQKVEFLVSFYNNEISEKSEIFDDQFSVERPDGSNFTLKIRSTKLEDSAMYFCASSAMDTQYFGPGTRLTVL.

The gene calls are TRBV27 and TRBJ2-5; possibly TRBD1 for D (5 bases). This CDR3 contains 14 residues. CDR1 and CDR2 (germline): MNHEY, SMNVEV (reference sequence). Deletions cut 2 bases from V and 7 bases from J, with 14 bases between. In DNA, the CDR3 is TGTGCCAGCAGTTTAAGGGGTAGTTACGGGACCCAGTACTTC. This encodes CASSLRGSYGTQYF.

The V gene is TRBV27, the J gene TRBJ2-1, with D possibly matching TRBD1 (6 bases). Between the trimmed V and J ends, which lost 5 bases and 10 bases, there was a span of 15 bases. The germline V gene has CDR1 MNHEY and CDR2 SMNVEV (reference sequence). The CDR3 is 13 residues long. CDR3 protein: CASSTQGLDEQFF. DNA for the CDR3: TGTGCCAGCAGTACACAGGGATTAGACGAGCAGTTCTTC.

This clone has more than one count but fewer than ten. This chain connects TRBV19 to TRBJ1-1; D is uncertain. The CDR3 totals 16 residues. Germline CDR1 LNHDA, CDR2 SQIVND (reference sequence). Trimming removed 3 bases from V and 3 bases from J, with 17 bases in between. The DNA of the CDR3 is TGTGCCAGTAGTATTAACCCCCCCCACGGGTACACTGAAGCTTTCTTT. Protein sequence: CASSINPPHGYTEAFF.

The chain joins TRBV19 to TRBJ1-2, with 7 bases fitting TRBD1. The CDR3 contains 12 residues. Per the germline V gene, CDR1 is LNHDA and CDR2 is SQIVND (reference sequence). V gave up 8 bases and J gave up 3 bases; unmatched junction bases: 3. CDR3 nucleotides: TGTGCCAGTTCTGGACAGGACTATGGCTACACCTTC. Protein sequence: CASSGQDYGYTF.

The V and J genes are TRBV5-1 and TRBJ2-7; 8 bases fit TRBD2. V was clipped by 1 base and J by 0 bases; unmatched bases: 3. From germline, CDR1 is SGHRS and CDR2 YFSETQ. This CDR3 contains 15 residues. The CDR3 nucleotides are TGCGCCAGCAGCTTGCAGCGGGGGACCTCCTACGAGCAGTACTTC. Translated, it gives CASSLQRGTSYEQYF. Combining the CDR3 with reference TRBV5-1 and TRBJ2-7 gives the whole variable domain KAGVTQTPRYLIKTRGQQVTLSCSPISGHRSVSWYQQTPGQGLQFLFEYFSETQRNKGNFPGRFSGRQFSNSRSEMNVSTLELGDSALYLCASSLQRGTSYEQYFGPGTRLTVT.

The chain combines TRBV5-1 with TRBJ2-5; 8 bases agree with TRBD2. With V trimmed by 4 bases and J by 7 bases, 12 bases remained unmatched. There are 15 residues in the CDR3. CDR1 and CDR2 (germline): SGHRS, YFSETQ. The CDR3 sequence: CASSDISGAPGTQYF. CDR3 DNA sequence: TGCGCCAGCAGCGACATTAGCGGGGCACCCGGGACCCAGTACTTC.

This chain connects TRBV5-4 to TRBJ1-1; 7 bases map to TRBD1. The germline gives CDR1 SGHNT, CDR2 YYREEE (reference sequence). The CDR3 has 15 amino acids. V lost 0 bases and J lost 5; bases outside the gene matches: 7. The CDR3, as DNA: TGTGCCAGCAGCTTGGGGAGACAGGGTTGGACTGAAGCTTTCTTT. Its protein product is CASSLGRQGWTEAFF.

The CDR3 sequence is CASSDTWRYTF. CDR3 nucleotide sequence: TGTGCCAGCAGTGATACATGGCGGTACACCTTC. The genes are TRBV6-5 and TRBJ1-2; D unclear. Germline V gene data show CDR1 as MNHEY and CDR2 as SVGAGI. The CDR3 length is 11 residues. Trimming stripped 5 bases from V and 11 bases from J, with 12 bases between.

The J gene is TRBJ1-2, the V gene TRBV10-3; D is ambiguous. The CDR3 has 12 amino acids. The germline gives CDR1 ENHRY, CDR2 SYGVKD. V lost 3 bases, J lost 5 bases, and 7 bases lay in between. CDR3 DNA: TGTGCCATCAGTGATCATCAGTATGGCTACACCTTC. Its translation: CAISDHQYGYTF.

V usage is TRBV5-1 and J usage is TRBJ2-3; TRBD1 is a possible D gene (6 bases). Germline loops: CDR1 SGHRS, CDR2 YFSETQ. Trimming removed 2 bases at V and 0 bases at J, with 13 bases between. This CDR3 region has 16 residues. CDR3 DNA: TGCGCCAGCAGCTTAGGACAGTTTTTCAGCACAGATACGCAGTATTTT. Encoded protein: CASSLGQFFSTDTQYF. The variable domain in full, completed from reference TRBV5-1 and TRBJ2-3, reads KAGVTQTPRYLIKTRGQQVTLSCSPISGHRSVSWYQQTPGQGLQFLFEYFSETQRNKGNFPGRFSGRQFSNSRSEMNVSTLELGDSALYLCASSLGQFFSTDTQYFGPGTRLTVL.

The CDR3 region has the DNA TGTGCCAGCAGCTTGAAGGGACTGAGCTCTGGAAACACCATATATTTT. Translating it yields CASSLKGLSSGNTIYF. This chain uses TRBV5-5 with TRBJ1-3; D may be TRBD1 (5 bases). The CDR3 loop spans 16 amino acids. The V gene lost 1 base and the J gene lost 0 bases, with 11 bases spanning the gap. Germline values: CDR1 SGHKS, CDR2 YYEKEE (reference sequence).

The chain combines TRBV28 with TRBJ2-3, with unresolved D. Germline V gives CDR1 MDHEN, CDR2 SYDVKM. This CDR3 contains 13 residues. V lost 1 base, J lost 6 bases, and 8 bases lay in between. The CDR3 region has the DNA TGTGCCAGCAGTTTATCAGCGAGGGATACGCAGTATTTT. Its protein is CASSLSARDTQYF. Full variable domain (remainder filled in from reference TRBV28 and TRBJ2-3): DVKVTQSSRYLVKRTGEKVFLECVQDMDHENMFWYRQDPGLGLRLIYFSYDVKMKEKGDIPEGYSVSREKKERFSLILESASTNQTSMYLCASSLSARDTQYFGPGTRLTVL.

The chain combines TRBV4-2 with TRBJ2-1, with 9 bases aligning to TRBD2. This CDR3 is built from 17 residues. Germline lookup yields CDR1 LGHNA and CDR2 YNFKEQ. The V gene end was trimmed by 0 bases and the J gene end by 2 bases; junction bases not matched to a gene: 5. For the CDR3, the DNA is TGTGCCAGCAGCCAAGAAGGAGCGGGGGGCCCCTACAATGAGCAGTTCTTC. Translation gives CASSQEGAGGPYNEQFF.

CDR3 nucleotide sequence: TGTGCCAGCAGGCCTCCTCTAGCGGGGGGTTACAATGAGCAGTTCTTC. Amino acid sequence: CASRPPLAGGYNEQFF. The V gene is TRBV5-4, the J gene TRBJ2-1, with 11 nucleotides matching TRBD2. The CDR3 loop spans 16 amino acids. The germline V gene has CDR1 SGHNT and CDR2 YYREEE (reference sequence). V shed 5 bases and J 4 bases; nucleotides not matched to a gene: 8.

This chain joins TRBV28 and TRBJ1-2, with D possibly TRBD1 on 5 matching bases. The ends were cut back, 2 bases at V and 4 bases at J, with 14 bases in the middle. This CDR3 has 15 amino acids. In germline, CDR1 is MDHEN, CDR2 SYDVKM. CDR3 DNA: TGTGCCAGCAGTTTACCCTCAGGACATCTCTATGGCTACACCTTC. This codes for CASSLPSGHLYGYTF.

The chain carries TRBV6-6 and TRBJ2-7; D possibly corresponds to TRBD2 (7 bases). The germline gives CDR1 MNHNY, CDR2 SVGAGI (reference sequence). Trimming took off 8 bases at V and 3 bases at J, with 17 bases between the two ends. The CDR3 contains 14 residues. CDR3 coding DNA: TGTGCCAGCTCCCTAGGGGGGGCAGTCTACGAGCAGTACTTC. This gives the protein CASSLGGAVYEQYF.

The chain has TRBV7-9 and TRBJ1-5, with a possible D match to TRBD1 (5 bases). Germline V gene data show CDR1 as SEHNR and CDR2 as FQNEAQ (reference sequence). The CDR3 length is 15 residues. Trimming stripped 1 base from V and 1 base from J, with 8 bases between. CDR3 region: CASSLDQGSNQPQHF. The DNA of the CDR3 is TGTGCCAGCAGCTTAGACCAGGGAAGCAATCAGCCCCAGCATTTT.

This sequence joins TRBV7-9 and TRBJ2-7; D possibly corresponds to TRBD1 (6 bases). Between the trimmed V and J ends, which lost 5 bases and 4 bases, there was a span of 12 bases. CDR3 size: 13 residues. From germline, CDR1 is SEHNR and CDR2 FQNEAQ (reference sequence). The CDR3 is CASSPWTEYEQYF. The CDR3 DNA reads TGTGCCAGCAGCCCCTGGACAGAATACGAGCAGTACTTC.

The V gene is TRBV2, the J gene TRBJ1-1, with a tentative D call TRBD1 (6 bases). V gave up 8 bases and J gave up 5 bases, with 18 bases separating them. This CDR3 contains 14 residues. Per germline, CDR1 SNHLY and CDR2 FYNNEI. CDR3 sequence (DNA): TGTGCCAGCGGGGGCAGTCGGTATAATACTGAAGCTTTCTTT. Translated: CASGGSRYNTEAFF.

The rearrangement links TRBV29-1 to TRBJ1-2; unclear D gene. V gave up 1 base and J gave up 4 bases, with 10 bases separating them. CDR1 and CDR2 from the germline V gene are SQVTM and ANQGSEA. The CDR3 is 13 amino acids. CDR3 coding DNA: TGCAGCGTTGAAGTTGGGCCCCCCTATGGCTACACCTTC. As protein: CSVEVGPPYGYTF.

The rearrangement uses TRBV30 and TRBJ1-4; 7 positions agree with TRBD1. The germline V gene has CDR1 GTSNPN and CDR2 SVGIG (reference sequence). With 5 bases clipped from V and 3 bases from J, the junction kept 3 bases outside the gene matches. This CDR3 is built from 13 residues. Here the CDR3 reads CAWQGQPNEKLFF. CDR3 in DNA: TGTGCCTGGCAGGGACAGCCTAATGAAAAACTGTTTTTT.

This CDR3 reads CASSLDRGSTDTQYF. Here the CDR3 DNA reads TGTGCCAGCAGCTTAGACAGGGGTTCCACAGATACGCAGTATTTT. The J gene is TRBJ2-3, the V gene TRBV11-2; D is perhaps TRBD1 (6 bases). The CDR3 contains 15 residues. The germline V and J ends were trimmed by 0 bases and 2 bases, with 9 bases remaining between them. Germline lookup yields CDR1 SGHAT and CDR2 FQNNGV.

The chain joins TRBV10-1 to TRBJ1-1; 11 nucleotides agree with TRBD1. The CDR3 length is 14 residues. Germline CDR1 is WNHNN and CDR2 is SYGVQD (reference sequence). The trim removed 2 bases at V and 4 bases at J, leaving 0 bases unmatched. The CDR3 region is CASSEGTGGTEAFF. CDR3 nucleotides: TGCGCCAGCAGTGAGGGGACAGGGGGCACTGAAGCTTTCTTT.